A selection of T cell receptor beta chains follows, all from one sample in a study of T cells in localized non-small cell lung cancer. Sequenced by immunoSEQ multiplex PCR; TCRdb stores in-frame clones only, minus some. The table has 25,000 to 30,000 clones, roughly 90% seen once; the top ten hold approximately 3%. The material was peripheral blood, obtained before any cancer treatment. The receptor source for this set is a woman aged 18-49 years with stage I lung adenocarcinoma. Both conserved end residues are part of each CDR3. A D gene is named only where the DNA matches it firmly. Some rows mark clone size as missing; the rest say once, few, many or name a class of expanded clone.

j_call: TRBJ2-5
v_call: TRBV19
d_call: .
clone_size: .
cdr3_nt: TGTGCCAGTACCCCAGACGGTCTCCCGTACCAAGAGACCCAGTACTTC
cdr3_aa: CASTPDGLPYQETQYF

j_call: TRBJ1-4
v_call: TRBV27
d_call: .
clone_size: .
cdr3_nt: TGTGCCAGCAGTTTACAAGCAACTAATGAAAAACTGTTTTTT
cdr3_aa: CASSLQATNEKLFF

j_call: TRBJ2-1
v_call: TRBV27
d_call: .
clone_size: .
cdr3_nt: TGTGCCAGCAGTTACTTCCGCGGAGAGCAGTTCTTC
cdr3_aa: CASSYFRGEQFF

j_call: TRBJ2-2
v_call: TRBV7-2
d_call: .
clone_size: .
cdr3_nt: TGTGCCAGCAGCTTAAGTGGGGGTAACACCGGGGAGCTGTTTTTT
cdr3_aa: CASSLSGGNTGELFF

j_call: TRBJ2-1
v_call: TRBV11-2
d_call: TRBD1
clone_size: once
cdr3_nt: TGTGCCAGCAGCCCAACCGCAGGGGGCGTTAATGAGCAGTTCTTC
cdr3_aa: CASSPTAGGVNEQFF

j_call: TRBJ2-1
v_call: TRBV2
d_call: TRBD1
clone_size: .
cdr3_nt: TGTGCCAGCAGGGGGACAGCTAGCTCCTACAATGAGCAGTTCTTC
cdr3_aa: CASRGTASSYNEQFF

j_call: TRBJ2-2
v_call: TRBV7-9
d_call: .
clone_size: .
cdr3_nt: TGTGCCAGCAGTTTGGAATCCGCGAACACCGGGGAGCTGTTTTTT
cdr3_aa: CASSLESANTGELFF

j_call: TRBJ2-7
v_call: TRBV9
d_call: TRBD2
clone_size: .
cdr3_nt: TGTGCCAGCAGCCCAGGACTAGCGGGGGAGGTGTACTTC
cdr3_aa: CASSPGLAGEVYF

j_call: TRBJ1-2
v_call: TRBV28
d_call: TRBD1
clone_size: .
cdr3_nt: TGTGCCAGCAGTCCAGCGACAGGGGGCGCTTACGGCTACACCTTC
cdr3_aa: CASSPATGGAYGYTF

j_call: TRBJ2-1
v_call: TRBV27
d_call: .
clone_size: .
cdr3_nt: TGTGCCAGCAGTTTCTTCGGACAGTACAATGAGCAGTTCTTC
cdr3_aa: CASSFFGQYNEQFF

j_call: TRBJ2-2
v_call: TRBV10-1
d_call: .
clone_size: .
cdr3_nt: TGCGCCAGCAGTGACCCCCGGGCGGGCGAGAACACCGGGGAGCTGTTTTTT
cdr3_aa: CASSDPRAGENTGELFF

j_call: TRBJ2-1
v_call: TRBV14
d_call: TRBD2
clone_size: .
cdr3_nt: TGTGCCAGCAGCCGGGGACTAGTTCTTTCCAATGAGCAGTTCTTC
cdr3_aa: CASSRGLVLSNEQFF

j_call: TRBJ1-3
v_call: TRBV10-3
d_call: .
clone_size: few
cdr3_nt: TGTGCCATCAGACGGGAAACAAGTGGAAACACCATATATTTT
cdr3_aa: CAIRRETSGNTIYF

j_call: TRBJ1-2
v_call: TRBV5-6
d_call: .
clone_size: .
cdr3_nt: TGTGCCAGCAGCTTTGAACAGCCAGTCTATGGCTACACCTTC
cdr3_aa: CASSFEQPVYGYTF

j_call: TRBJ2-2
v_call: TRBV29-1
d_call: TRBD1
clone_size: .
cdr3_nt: TGCAGCGTTGTAGGGACAGGGAAGGTTTGGGACACCGGGGAGCTGTTTTTT
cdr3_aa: CSVVGTGKVWDTGELFF

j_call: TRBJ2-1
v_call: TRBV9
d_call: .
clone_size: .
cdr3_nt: TGTGCCAGCAGCGTAGGAGGGACTGACAATGAGCAGTTCTTC
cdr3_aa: CASSVGGTDNEQFF

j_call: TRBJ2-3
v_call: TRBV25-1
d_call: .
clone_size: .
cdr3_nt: TGTGCCAGCAGTGAAAGTAGAGGAGCAATCACAGATACGCAGTATTTT
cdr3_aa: CASSESRGAITDTQYF

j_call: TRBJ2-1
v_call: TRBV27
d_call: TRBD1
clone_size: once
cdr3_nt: TGTGCCAGCAGAAACAGGGGTGCCTACAATGAGCAGTTCTTC
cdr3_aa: CASRNRGAYNEQFF

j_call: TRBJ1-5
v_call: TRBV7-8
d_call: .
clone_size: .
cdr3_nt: TGTGCCAGCAGCTTTACAGGGAATAGCAATCAGCCCCAGCATTTT
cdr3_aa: CASSFTGNSNQPQHF

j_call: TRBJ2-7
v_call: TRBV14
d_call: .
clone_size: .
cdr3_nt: TGTGCCAGCAGCCATGCTAATGGACAGGAGCAGTACTTC
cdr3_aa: CASSHANGQEQYF

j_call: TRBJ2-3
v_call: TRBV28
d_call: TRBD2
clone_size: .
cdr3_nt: TGTGCCAGCACCTTGGGGACTAGCGGGAGTCTGGATACGCAGTATTTT
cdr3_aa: CASTLGTSGSLDTQYF

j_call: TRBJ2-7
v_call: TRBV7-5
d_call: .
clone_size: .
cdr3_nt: TGTGCCAGCAGCCAAGGACTAGGGGACGAGCAGTACTTC
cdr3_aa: CASSQGLGDEQYF

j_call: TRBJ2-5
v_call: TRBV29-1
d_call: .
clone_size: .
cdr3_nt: TGCAGCGTTGGGGGAGGTCAAGAGACCCAGTACTTC
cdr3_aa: CSVGGGQETQYF

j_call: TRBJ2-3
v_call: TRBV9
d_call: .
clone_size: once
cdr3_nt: TGTGCCAGCAGCGGGGGTAGCGGAGGGAGCACAGATACGCAGTATTTT
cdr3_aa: CASSGGSGGSTDTQYF

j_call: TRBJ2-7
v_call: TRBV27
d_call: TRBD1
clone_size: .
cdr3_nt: TGTGCCAGCAGGAAGACAGGGGTCTCCTACGAGCAGTACTTC
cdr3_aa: CASRKTGVSYEQYF

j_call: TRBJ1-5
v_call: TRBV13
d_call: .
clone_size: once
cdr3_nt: TGTGCCAGCAGCTCCCGACAGGACGGAGCGTCCCAGCATTTT
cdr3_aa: CASSSRQDGASQHF

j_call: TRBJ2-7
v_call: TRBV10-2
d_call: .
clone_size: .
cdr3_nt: TGCGCCAGCATCGACGGGCTTACCTACGAGCAGTACTTC
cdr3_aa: CASIDGLTYEQYF

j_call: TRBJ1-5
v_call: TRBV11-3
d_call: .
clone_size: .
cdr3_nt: TGTGCCAGCAGCCCAGGAGGGACGAGCAATCAGCCCCAGCATTTT
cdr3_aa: CASSPGGTSNQPQHF

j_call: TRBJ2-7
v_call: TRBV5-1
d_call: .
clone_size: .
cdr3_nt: TGCGCCAGCAGCTCAACCCTCGGGGCGGGGCTATCCGACGAGCAGTACTTC
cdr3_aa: CASSSTLGAGLSDEQYF

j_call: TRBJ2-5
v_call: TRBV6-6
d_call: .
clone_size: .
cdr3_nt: TGTGCCAGCAGTCCGTCGGGGGCGCAGGGAATTGGGACCCAGTACTTC
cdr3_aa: CASSPSGAQGIGTQYF

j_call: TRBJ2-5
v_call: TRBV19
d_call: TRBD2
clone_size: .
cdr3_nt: TGTGCCAGTAGTTCCAGCGGGGGGAAGGAGACCCAGTACTTC
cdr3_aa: CASSSSGGKETQYF

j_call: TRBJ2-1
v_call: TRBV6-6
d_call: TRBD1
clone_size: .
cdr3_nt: TGTGCCAGCAGTTACTCCGGGACAGGGTTAAATGAGCAGTTCTTC
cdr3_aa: CASSYSGTGLNEQFF

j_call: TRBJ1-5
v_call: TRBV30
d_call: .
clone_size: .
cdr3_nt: TGTGCCTGGAGTGTTGTGGGGGGCCCCAATCAGCCCCAGCATTTT
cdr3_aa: CAWSVVGGPNQPQHF

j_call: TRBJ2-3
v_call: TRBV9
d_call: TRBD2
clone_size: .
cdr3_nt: TGTGCCAGCAGCTATCAGACTAGCGGGGTCACAGATACGCAGTATTTT
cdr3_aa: CASSYQTSGVTDTQYF

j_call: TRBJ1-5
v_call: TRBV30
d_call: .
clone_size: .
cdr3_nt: TGTGCCTGGAGTGTACAGGGCAATCAGCCCCAGCATTTT
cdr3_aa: CAWSVQGNQPQHF

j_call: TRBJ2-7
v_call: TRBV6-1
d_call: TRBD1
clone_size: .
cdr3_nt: TGTGCCAGCACCCCGGGCGGGACAGGGGGCGAGCAGTACTTC
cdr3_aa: CASTPGGTGGEQYF

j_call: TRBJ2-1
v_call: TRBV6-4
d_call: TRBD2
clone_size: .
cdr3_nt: TGTGCCAGCAGTGACTCGACTAGCGGGAGCAATGAGCAGTTCTTC
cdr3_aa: CASSDSTSGSNEQFF

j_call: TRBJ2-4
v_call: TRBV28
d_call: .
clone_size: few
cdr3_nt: TGTGCCAGCAGTTATGGGTTAGCCAAAAACATTCAGTACTTC
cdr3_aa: CASSYGLAKNIQYF

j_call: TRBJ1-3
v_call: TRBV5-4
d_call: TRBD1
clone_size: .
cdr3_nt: TGTGCCAGCAGTGAACAGGGGTCTGGAAACACCATATATTTT
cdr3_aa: CASSEQGSGNTIYF

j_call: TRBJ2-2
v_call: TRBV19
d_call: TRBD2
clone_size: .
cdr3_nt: TGTGCCAGTAGTCCCGGACTAGCCCAGGGCACCGGGGAGCTGTTTTTT
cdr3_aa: CASSPGLAQGTGELFF

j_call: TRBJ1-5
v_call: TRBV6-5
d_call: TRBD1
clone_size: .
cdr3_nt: TGTGCCAGCAGGTCCGGGACAGGTAATCAGCCCCAGCATTTT
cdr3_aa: CASRSGTGNQPQHF

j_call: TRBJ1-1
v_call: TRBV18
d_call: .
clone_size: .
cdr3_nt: TGTGCCAGCTCACCACCGGTGAACACTGAAGCTTTCTTT
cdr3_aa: CASSPPVNTEAFF